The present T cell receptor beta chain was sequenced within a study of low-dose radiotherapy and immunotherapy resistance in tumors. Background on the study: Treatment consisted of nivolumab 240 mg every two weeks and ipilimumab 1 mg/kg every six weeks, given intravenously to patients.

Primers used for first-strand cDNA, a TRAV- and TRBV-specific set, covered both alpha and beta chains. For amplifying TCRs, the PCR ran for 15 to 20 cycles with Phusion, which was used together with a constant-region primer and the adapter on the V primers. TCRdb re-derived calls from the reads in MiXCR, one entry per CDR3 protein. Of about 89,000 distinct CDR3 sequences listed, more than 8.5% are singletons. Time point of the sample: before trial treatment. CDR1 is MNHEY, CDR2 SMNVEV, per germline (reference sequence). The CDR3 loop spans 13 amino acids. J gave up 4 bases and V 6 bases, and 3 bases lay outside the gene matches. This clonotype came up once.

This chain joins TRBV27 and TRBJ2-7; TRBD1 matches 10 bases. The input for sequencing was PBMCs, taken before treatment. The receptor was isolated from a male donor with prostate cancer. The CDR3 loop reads CASRRDRGYEQYF. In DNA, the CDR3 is TGTGCCAGCAGAAGGGACAGGGGTTACGAGCAGTACTTC.